Sequencing of this TCR beta chain was carried out in a study of blood T cell repertoires in COVID-19. The CDR3 contains 14 residues. With 3 bases removed from V and 7 bases from J, the gap between germline ends came to 10 bases. CDR1 and CDR2 from the germline V gene are KGHSH and LQKENI. Authors' methods: Amplification with reference gene primers provided the estimates of nucleated cell counts. Assay: immunoSEQ multiplex PCR; the TCRdb copy retains only in-frame clones and omits some. V and J calls and clone size are given by that table; D and trimming were obtained from the DNA. The sample shows more than 90,000 clones, around 80% of them seen only once.

The material sequenced was peripheral blood. The rearrangement uses TRBV18 and TRBJ1-6; weak D call: TRBD1 (5 bases). This TCR was sampled from a man between 65 and 85 years old with acute or convalescent COVID-19. The CDR3 region has the DNA TGTGCCAGCTCACCTTCAGGGATAAATTCACCCCTCCACTTT. This encodes CASSPSGINSPLHF.